These 17 T cell receptor beta chains were sequenced from one sample in a study of T cells after yellow fever vaccination. One entry per CDR3 protein results from TCRdb running MiXCR on the 5' RACE reads. The sample shows about 580,000 distinct CDR3 sequences, about a sixth of them seen only once. The sample was PBMCs, taken 5 days after the first yellow fever vaccination. These receptors all stem from a man younger than 35 who received the YFV17D yellow fever vaccine.

This clonotype was found many times. The chain recombines TRBV5-1 with TRBJ1-2; a possible D gene is TRBD1 (5 bases). CDR3 length: 16 residues. Germline CDR1 and CDR2: SGHRS and YFSETQ. V was shortened by 6 bases and J by 12 bases, with 30 bases between the two germline ends. The CDR3 reads CASKSKTGTDASGNTF. Written as DNA, the CDR3 is TGCGCCAGCAAATCAAAGACCGGGACCGACGCCTCGGGGAACACCTTC. The full variable domain, with the rest looked up from reference TRBV5-1 and TRBJ1-2, is KAGVTQTPRYLIKTRGQQVTLSCSPISGHRSVSWYQQTPGQGLQFLFEYFSETQRNKGNFPGRFSGRQFSNSRSEMNVSTLELGDSALYLCASKSKTGTDASGNTFGSGTRLTVV.

This clonotype was recorded only once. V is TRBV9 and J is TRBJ2-1; D may be TRBD1 (5 bases). Deletions cut 3 bases from V and 3 bases from J, with 25 bases between. CDR3 size: 19 residues. The V gene's germline CDR1 is SGDLS and CDR2 YYNGEE. The CDR3 coding sequence is TGTGCCAGCAGCGGGGTCGGACACACGACTTCGAATAGCTACAATGAGCAGTTCTTC. Translating it yields CASSGVGHTTSNSYNEQFF.

This chain uses TRBV4-3 with TRBJ2-1; 10 positions match TRBD2. The CDR3 spans 18 residues. V dropped 1 base and J dropped 2; count of bases not matched to a gene: 8. CDR1 and CDR2 (germline): LGHNA, YSLEER. The CDR3 region has the DNA TGCGCCAGCAGCCAAGGCCCTCTAGCGGGGGAGACCTACAATGAGCAGTTCTTC. Amino acid sequence: CASSQGPLAGETYNEQFF.

The genes are TRBV7-9 and TRBJ2-7; 9 bases are shared with TRBD1. The CDR3 loop spans 14 amino acids. CDR1 SEHNR and CDR2 FQNEAQ come from the germline V gene (reference sequence). Trimming at V came to 7 bases and at J to 5 bases, leaving 9 bases not matched to a gene. The CDR3 reads CASTPPGQGNEQYF. The CDR3 region has the DNA TGTGCCAGCACTCCCCCGGGACAGGGTAACGAGCAGTACTTC.

This clonotype showed up just a few times. The chain is built from TRBV4-1 and TRBJ2-5; D might be TRBD1 (6 bases). The V gene's germline CDR1 is MGHRA and CDR2 YSYEKL. The V end lost 2 bases, the J end lost 0 bases, and 7 bases lay between the germline ends. There are 14 residues in the CDR3. The CDR3 coding sequence is TGCGCCAGCAGCCAAACAGGGTACCAAGAGACCCAGTACTTC. Translation: CASSQTGYQETQYF.

V gene TRBV7-9 combines with J gene TRBJ2-5, with 9 bases fitting TRBD1. The CDR3 sequence is 16 residues long. Germline CDR1 is SEHNR and CDR2 is FQNEAQ (reference sequence). After removal of 4 bases from V and 2 bases from J, the junction contained 8 bases not matched to a gene. The CDR3 spells CASSSIRDREQETQYF. The DNA for the CDR3 is TGTGCCAGCAGCTCTATCCGGGACAGGGAACAAGAGACCCAGTACTTC.

This clonotype has a handful of counts. This rearrangement joins TRBV9 to TRBJ1-1; no firm D call. Trimming stripped 0 bases from V and 5 bases from J, with 11 bases between. Germline V gene sequence: CDR1 SGDLS, CDR2 YYNGEE. The CDR3 loop spans 14 amino acids. CDR3 in DNA: TGTGCCAGCAGCGTAGCCCAGGCGAGTACTGAAGCTTTCTTT. It is translated as CASSVAQASTEAFF.

Only a few counts were recorded for this clonotype. This CDR3 reads CASTVTEGSPLHF. DNA for the CDR3: TGTGCCAGCACTGTCACAGAGGGTTCACCCCTCCACTTT. The J gene is TRBJ1-6, the V gene TRBV2; D not resolved. The germline gives CDR1 SNHLY, CDR2 FYNNEI. CDR3 size: 13 residues. V was pared by 7 bases and J by 9 bases, with 13 bases between.

This clonotype showed up just a few times. The genes are TRBV20-1 and TRBJ2-7, with D perhaps TRBD2 (5 bases). The ends were cut back, 4 bases at V and 4 bases at J, with 20 bases in the middle. From germline, CDR1 is DFQATT and CDR2 SNEGSKA (reference sequence). The CDR3 covers 15 residues. CDR3 amino acids: CSATPPGLSFYEQYV. The CDR3 region has the DNA TGCAGTGCTACACCTCCCGGACTCAGCTTTTACGAGCAGTACGTC.

The V call is TRBV7-9, the J call TRBJ1-6; 10 positions agree with TRBD1. V shed 5 bases and J 17 bases; nucleotides not matched to a gene: 3. The CDR3 covers 11 residues. Germline values: CDR1 SEHNR, CDR2 FQNEAQ (reference sequence). CDR3 DNA sequence: TGTGCCAGCAGCGGGACAGGGGCTGTCCACTTT. It translates to CASSGTGAVHF.

This rearrangement joins TRBV30 to TRBJ2-4; TRBD1 aligns across 7 bases. The V and J ends lost 7 bases and 5 bases, in that order; junction bases with no gene match: 11. The germline V gene encodes CDR1 GTSNPN and CDR2 SVGIG (reference sequence). CDR3 length: 14 residues. Written as DNA, the CDR3 is TGTGCCTTAGGACAGGAAGCGTTTGAAAACATTCAGTACTTC. Translating it yields CALGQEAFENIQYF.

This clonotype was detected a few times. The chain recombines TRBV4-1 with TRBJ2-7, with 8 bases identical to TRBD2. CDR3 length: 17 residues. V was pared by 1 base and J by 3 bases, with 11 bases of the junction left unmatched. Per germline, CDR1 MGHRA and CDR2 YSYEKL. The CDR3 coding sequence is TGCGCCAGCAGCCAAGGCCGGGGGGGGCCAACCCGCTACGAGCAGTACTTC. Translation gives CASSQGRGGPTRYEQYF.

The sample holds many counts of this clonotype. This rearrangement joins TRBV15 to TRBJ2-1; unclear D gene. In germline, CDR1 is LNHNV, CDR2 YYDKDF (reference sequence). There are 13 residues in the CDR3. Trimming left V 1 base short and J 9 bases short, with 10 bases between. The CDR3 loop reads CATSRVPQAEQFF. The CDR3 nucleotides are TGTGCCACCAGCAGAGTTCCCCAGGCTGAGCAGTTCTTC.

This clonotype was observed a handful of times. The chain is built from TRBV2 and TRBJ2-2; D not certain. Per the germline V gene, CDR1 is SNHLY and CDR2 is FYNNEI. The V end was cut by 4 bases, the J end by 6 bases, with 9 bases between. This CDR3 is built from 13 residues. The CDR3 loop is CASSARVAGELFF. CDR3 nucleotide sequence: TGTGCCAGCAGTGCTAGGGTGGCCGGGGAGCTGTTTTTT.

This clonotype was detected a few times. The V and J genes are TRBV14 and TRBJ2-5; 7 bases agree with TRBD2. The CDR3 has 16 residues. The junction had 13 bases not matched to a gene; V was cut back by 4 bases and J by 5 bases. In germline, CDR1 is SGHDN, CDR2 FVKESK. The DNA of the CDR3 is TGTGCCAGCAGCCCTCCCTGGGAGGGGTCGGCGGAGACCCAGTACTTC. Translation: CASSPPWEGSAETQYF.

This clonotype was seen ten or more times. This chain uses TRBV12-3 or TRBV12-4 with TRBJ1-5; D gene uncertain. The CDR3 has 12 amino acids. V gave up 1 base and J gave up 2 bases, with 0 bases separating them. Here the CDR3 reads CASSLGNQPQHF. The CDR3 bases are TGTGCCAGCAGTTTAGGCAATCAGCCCCAGCATTTT.

This clonotype was counted a few times. The chain couples TRBV29-1 to TRBJ1-1; the D is unclear. Trimming pared 7 bases from V and 6 bases from J, leaving 6 bases between. The CDR3 is 9 amino acids. Per germline, CDR1 SQVTM and CDR2 ANQGSEA. The CDR3 region is CSAAPEAFF. Written as DNA, the CDR3 is TGCAGCGCTGCACCTGAAGCTTTCTTT.